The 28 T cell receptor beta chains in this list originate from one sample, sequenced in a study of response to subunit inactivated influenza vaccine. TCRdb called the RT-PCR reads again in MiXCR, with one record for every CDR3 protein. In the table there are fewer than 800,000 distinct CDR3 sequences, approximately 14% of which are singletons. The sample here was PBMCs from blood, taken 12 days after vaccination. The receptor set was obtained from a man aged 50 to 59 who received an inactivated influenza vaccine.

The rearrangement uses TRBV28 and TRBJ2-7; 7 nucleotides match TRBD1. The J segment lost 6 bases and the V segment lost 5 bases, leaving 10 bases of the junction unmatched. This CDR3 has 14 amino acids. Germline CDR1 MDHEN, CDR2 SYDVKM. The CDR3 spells CASSLRQGLAEQYF. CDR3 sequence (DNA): TGTGCCAGCAGTCTTCGACAGGGCCTGGCCGAGCAGTACTTC.

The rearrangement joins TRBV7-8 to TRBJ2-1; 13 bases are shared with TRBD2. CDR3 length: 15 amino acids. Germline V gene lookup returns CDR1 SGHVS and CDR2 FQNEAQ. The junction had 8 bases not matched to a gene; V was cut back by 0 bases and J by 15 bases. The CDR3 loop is CASSLAVWTSGSVFF. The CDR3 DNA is TGTGCCAGCAGCTTAGCTGTATGGACTAGCGGGAGTGTGTTCTTC.

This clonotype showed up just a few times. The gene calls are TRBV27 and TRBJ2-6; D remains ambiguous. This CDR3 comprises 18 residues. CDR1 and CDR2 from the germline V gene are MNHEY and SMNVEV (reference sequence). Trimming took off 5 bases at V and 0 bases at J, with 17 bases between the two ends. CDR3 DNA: TGTGCCAGCAGTCCTCAGGTGGGCAGAAGCTCTGGGGCCAACGTCCTGACTTTC. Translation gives CASSPQVGRSSGANVLTF.

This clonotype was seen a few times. The CDR3 DNA sequence: TGTGCCAGCTCCCCAAGAGAGGGGGCCTACGAGCAGTACTTC. This gives the protein CASSPREGAYEQYF. This chain connects TRBV18 to TRBJ2-7; D is possibly TRBD1 (6 bases). Germline lookup yields CDR1 KGHSH and CDR2 LQKENI. The CDR3 totals 14 residues. Trimming cost V 6 bases and J 2 bases, with 14 bases left between them.

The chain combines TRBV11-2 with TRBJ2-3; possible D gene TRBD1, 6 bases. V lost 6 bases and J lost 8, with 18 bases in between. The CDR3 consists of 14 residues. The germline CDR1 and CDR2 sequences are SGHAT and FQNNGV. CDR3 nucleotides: TGTGCCAGCAGGGCCGGGACAAGGGCCCCTACGCAGTATTTT. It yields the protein CASRAGTRAPTQYF.

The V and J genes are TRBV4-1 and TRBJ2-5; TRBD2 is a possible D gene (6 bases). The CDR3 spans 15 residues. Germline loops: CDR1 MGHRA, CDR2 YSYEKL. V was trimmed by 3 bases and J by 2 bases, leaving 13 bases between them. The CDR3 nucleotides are TGCGCCAGCAGCCAGGGGGGTTTTAGGCAAGAGACCCAGTACTTC. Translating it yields CASSQGGFRQETQYF.

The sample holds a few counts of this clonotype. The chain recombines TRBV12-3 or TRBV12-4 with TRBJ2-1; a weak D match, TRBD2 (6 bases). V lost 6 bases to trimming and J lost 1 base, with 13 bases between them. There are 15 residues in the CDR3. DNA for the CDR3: TGTGCCAGCAGCCGTAGCGGAACTTCCTACAATGAGCAGTTCTTC. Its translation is CASSRSGTSYNEQFF.

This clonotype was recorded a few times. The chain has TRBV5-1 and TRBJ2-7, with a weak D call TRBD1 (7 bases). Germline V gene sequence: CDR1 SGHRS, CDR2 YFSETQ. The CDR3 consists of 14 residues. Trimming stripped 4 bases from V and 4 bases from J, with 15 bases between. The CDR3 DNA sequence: TGCGCCAGCAGCATCCGGGACAGCGGGTACGAGCAGTACTTC. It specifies CASSIRDSGYEQYF.

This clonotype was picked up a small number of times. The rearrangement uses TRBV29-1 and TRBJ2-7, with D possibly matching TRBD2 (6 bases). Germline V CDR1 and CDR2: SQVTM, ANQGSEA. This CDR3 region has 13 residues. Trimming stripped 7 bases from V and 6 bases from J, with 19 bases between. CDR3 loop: CSAGPGGVREQYF. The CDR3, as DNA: TGCAGCGCTGGCCCTGGAGGGGTACGCGAGCAGTACTTC.

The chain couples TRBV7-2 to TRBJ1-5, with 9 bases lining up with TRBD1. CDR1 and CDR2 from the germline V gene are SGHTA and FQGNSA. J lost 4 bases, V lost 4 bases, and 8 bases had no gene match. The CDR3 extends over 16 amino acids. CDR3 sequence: CASSSLDRGGNQPQHF. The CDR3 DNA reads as TGTGCCAGCAGCTCCCTGGACAGGGGAGGGAATCAGCCCCAGCATTTT.

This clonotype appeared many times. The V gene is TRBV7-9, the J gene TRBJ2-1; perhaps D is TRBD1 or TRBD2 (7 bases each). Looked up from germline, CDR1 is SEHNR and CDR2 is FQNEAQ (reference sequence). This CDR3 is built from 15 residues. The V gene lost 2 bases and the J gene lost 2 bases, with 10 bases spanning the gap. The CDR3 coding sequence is TGTGCCAGCAGCTTACAGGGGGGGGCCTACAATGAGCAGTTCTTC. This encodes CASSLQGGAYNEQFF.

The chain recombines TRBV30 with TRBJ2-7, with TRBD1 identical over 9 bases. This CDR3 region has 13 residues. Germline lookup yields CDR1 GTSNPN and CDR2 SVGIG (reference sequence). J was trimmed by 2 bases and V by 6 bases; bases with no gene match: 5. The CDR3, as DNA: TGTGCCTGCCCGGGACAGGGAACCTACGAGCAGTACTTC. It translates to CACPGQGTYEQYF.

The CDR3 loop is CASSMARTTDTQYF. The CDR3 region has the DNA TGTGCCAGTAGTATGGCACGGACCACAGATACGCAGTATTTT. The genes are TRBV19 and TRBJ2-3; D is ambiguous. Germline lookup yields CDR1 LNHDA and CDR2 SQIVND (reference sequence). The CDR3 contains 14 residues. V lost 3 bases and J 2 bases, leaving 9 bases between the germline ends.

The chain's CDR3 is CASSLPPTDEQYF. The CDR3 nucleotides read TGTGCCAGCAGCCTCCCACCCACGGACGAGCAGTACTTC. V is TRBV5-6 and J is TRBJ2-7; D gene uncertain. V was trimmed by 4 bases and J by 5 bases, leaving 13 bases between them. Per the germline V gene, CDR1 is SGHDT and CDR2 is YYEEEE. The CDR3 spans 13 residues.

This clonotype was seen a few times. Here the CDR3 DNA reads TGTGCCACCAGCAGAGATGTGGGCACAGATACGCAGTATTTT. Translated, it gives CATSRDVGTDTQYF. The V call is TRBV15, the J call TRBJ2-3; D is unresolved. V was shortened by 0 bases and J by 1 base, with 5 bases between the two germline ends. The CDR3 runs to 14 residues. Germline V gene lookup returns CDR1 LNHNV and CDR2 YYDKDF (reference sequence).

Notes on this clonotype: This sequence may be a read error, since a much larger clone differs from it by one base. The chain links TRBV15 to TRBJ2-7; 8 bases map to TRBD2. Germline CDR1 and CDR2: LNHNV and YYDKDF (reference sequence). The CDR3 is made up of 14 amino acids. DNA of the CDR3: TGTGCCACCATCAGAGTGACTAGCGAAGGCGAGCAGTACTTC. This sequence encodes CATIRVTSEGEQYF. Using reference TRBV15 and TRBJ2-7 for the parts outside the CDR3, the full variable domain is DAMVIQNPRYQVTQFGKPVTLSCSQTLNHNVMYWYQQKSSQAPKLLFHYYDKDFNNEADTPDNFQSRRPNTSFCFLDIRSPGLGDTAMYLCATIRVTSEGEQYFGPGTRLTVT.

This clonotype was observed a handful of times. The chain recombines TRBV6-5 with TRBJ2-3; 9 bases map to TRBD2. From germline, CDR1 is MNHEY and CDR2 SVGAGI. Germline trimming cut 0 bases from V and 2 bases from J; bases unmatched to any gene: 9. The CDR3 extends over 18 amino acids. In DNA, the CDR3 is TGTGCCAGCAGTTACTCGTCGAGCGGGAGGAGTATCACAGATACGCAGTATTTT. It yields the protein CASSYSSSGRSITDTQYF.

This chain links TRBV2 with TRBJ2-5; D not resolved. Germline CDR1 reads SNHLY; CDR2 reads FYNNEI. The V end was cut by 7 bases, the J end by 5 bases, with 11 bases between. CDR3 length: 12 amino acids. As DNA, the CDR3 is TGTGCCAGCATGTCCGAGTTCGAGACCCAGTACTTC. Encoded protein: CASMSEFETQYF.

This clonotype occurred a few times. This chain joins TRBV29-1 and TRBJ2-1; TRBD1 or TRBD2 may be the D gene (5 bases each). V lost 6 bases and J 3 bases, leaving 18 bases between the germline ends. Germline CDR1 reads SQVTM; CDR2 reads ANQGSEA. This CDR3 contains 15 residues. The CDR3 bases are TGCAGCGTCCTTAAGGGGACCATGCTCTACAATGAGCAGTTCTTC. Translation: CSVLKGTMLYNEQFF.

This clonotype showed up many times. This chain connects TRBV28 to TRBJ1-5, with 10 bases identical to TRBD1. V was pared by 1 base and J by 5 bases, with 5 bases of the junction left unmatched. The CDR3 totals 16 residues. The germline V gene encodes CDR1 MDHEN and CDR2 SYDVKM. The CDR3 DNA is TGTGCCAGCAGTTTATCGACAGGGGGCATAGATCAGCCCCAGCATTTT. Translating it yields CASSLSTGGIDQPQHF.

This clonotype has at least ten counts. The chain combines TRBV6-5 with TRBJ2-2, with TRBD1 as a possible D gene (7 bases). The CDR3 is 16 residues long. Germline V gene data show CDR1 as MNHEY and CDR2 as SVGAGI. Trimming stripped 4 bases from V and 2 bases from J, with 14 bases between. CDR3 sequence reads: CASSSPQGGNTGELFF. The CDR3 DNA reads TGTGCCAGCAGTTCCCCCCAGGGGGGAAACACCGGGGAGCTGTTTTTT.

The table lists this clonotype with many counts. This CDR3 is CSVEPSVSTDTQYF. CDR3 DNA sequence: TGCAGCGTTGAGCCTAGCGTAAGCACAGATACGCAGTATTTT. The chain employs TRBV29-1 and TRBJ2-3; TRBD2 is a possible D gene (6 bases). In germline, CDR1 is SQVTM, CDR2 ANQGSEA. V was pared by 3 bases and J by 0 bases, with 10 bases between. The CDR3 runs 14 residues.

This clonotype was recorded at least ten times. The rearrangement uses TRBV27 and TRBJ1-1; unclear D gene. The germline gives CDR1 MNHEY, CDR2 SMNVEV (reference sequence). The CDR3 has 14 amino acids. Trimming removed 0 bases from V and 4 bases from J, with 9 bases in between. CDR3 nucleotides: TGTGCCAGCAGTTTATCTCACCGGGGCACTGAAGCTTTCTTT. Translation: CASSLSHRGTEAFF.

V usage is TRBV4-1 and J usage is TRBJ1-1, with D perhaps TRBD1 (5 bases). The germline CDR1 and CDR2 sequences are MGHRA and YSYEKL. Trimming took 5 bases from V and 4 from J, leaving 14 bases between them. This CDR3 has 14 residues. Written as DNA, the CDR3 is TGCGCCAGCAGCGCCCAAACGGGGGTCACTGAAGCTTTCTTT. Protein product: CASSAQTGVTEAFF.

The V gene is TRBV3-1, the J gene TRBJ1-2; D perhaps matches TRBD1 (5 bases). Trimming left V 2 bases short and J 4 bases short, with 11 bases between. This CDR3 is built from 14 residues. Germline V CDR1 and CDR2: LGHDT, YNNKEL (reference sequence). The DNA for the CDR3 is TGTGCCAGCAGCCAATGGGGCGGGATCTATGGCTACACCTTC. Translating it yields CASSQWGGIYGYTF.

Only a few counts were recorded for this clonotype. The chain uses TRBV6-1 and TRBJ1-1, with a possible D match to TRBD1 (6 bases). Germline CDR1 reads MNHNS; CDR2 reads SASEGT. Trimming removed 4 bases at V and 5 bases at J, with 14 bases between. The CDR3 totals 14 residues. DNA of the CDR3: TGTGCCAGCAGTGGCAACAGGGTGTGGACTGAAGCTTTCTTT. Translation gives CASSGNRVWTEAFF.

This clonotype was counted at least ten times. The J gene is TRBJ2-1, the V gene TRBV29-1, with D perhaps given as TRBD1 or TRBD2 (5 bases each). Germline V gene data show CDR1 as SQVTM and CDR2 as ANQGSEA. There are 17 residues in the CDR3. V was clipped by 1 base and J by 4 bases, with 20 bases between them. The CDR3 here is CSVEGSPGRPPYNEQFF. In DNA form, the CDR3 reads TGCAGCGTTGAAGGGAGCCCGGGACGCCCTCCTTACAATGAGCAGTTCTTC.

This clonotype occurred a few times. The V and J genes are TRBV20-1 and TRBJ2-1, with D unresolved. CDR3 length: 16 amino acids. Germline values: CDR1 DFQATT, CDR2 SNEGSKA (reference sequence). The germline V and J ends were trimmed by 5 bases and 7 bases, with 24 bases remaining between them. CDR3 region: CSALKRGLRASNEQFF. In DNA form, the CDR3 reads TGCAGTGCTCTTAAGCGTGGCCTGCGAGCGTCGAATGAGCAGTTCTTC.